This T cell receptor (beta chain) was observed in a study of blood T cell repertoires in COVID-19. Overall study context: The United States, Italy and Spain were the sources of the acute and convalescent COVID-19 samples. T cells, B-cell-depleted T cells, or PBMCs provided the cDNA or gDNA that served as material.

Per the original data handling: From reference gene primer amplification, estimates of nucleated cell counts were derived. Here immunoSEQ multiplex PCR was the method, and the copy in TCRdb shows in-frame clones only, minus some. That table is the source of V, J and clone size, and D and trimming were worked out from the DNA. The repertoire holds under 200,000 clones, with 65% to 85% as singletons. The CDR3 extends over 14 amino acids. CDR1 and CDR2 (germline): WNHNN, SYGVQD (reference sequence). Trimming took 11 bases from V and 3 from J; bases not matched to a gene: 10. The sample was peripheral blood. This chain links TRBV10-1 with TRBJ1-3; 7 bases line up with TRBD1. The clonotype comes from a woman of 80 years or more with active or convalescent COVID-19. The CDR3 is CAADRRGNGNTIYF. The DNA of the CDR3 is TGCGCCGCCGACCGCAGGGGGAATGGAAACACCATATATTTT.